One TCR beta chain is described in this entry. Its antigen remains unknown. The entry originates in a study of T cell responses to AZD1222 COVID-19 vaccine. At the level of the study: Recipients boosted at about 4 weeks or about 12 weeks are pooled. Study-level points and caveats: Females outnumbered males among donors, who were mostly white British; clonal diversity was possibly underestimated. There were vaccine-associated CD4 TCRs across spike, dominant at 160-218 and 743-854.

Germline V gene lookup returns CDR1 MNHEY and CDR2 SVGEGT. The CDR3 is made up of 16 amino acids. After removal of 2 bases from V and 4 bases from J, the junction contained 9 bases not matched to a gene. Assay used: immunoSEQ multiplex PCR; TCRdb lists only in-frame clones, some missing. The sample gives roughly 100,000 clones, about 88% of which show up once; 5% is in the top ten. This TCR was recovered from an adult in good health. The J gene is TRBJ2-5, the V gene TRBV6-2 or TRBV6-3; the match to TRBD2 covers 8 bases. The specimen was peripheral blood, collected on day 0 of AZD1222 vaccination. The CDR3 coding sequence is TGTGCCAGCAGTTACGTACTAGCGGCCGTCCCAGAGACCCAGTACTTC. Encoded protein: CASSYVLAAVPETQYF.